The source of this T cell receptor beta chain is a study of blood T cell repertoires in COVID-19. Generated by immunoSEQ multiplex PCR, the TCRdb table keeps only in-frame clones and is missing some. The data hold around 130,000 clones, with less than 85% observed a single time. The J segment lost 4 bases and the V segment lost 6 bases, leaving 11 bases of the junction unmatched. Germline V gene sequence: CDR1 MNHEY, CDR2 SMNVEV (reference sequence). This CDR3 spans 15 amino acids. The sequenced material came from peripheral blood. This clonotype was obtained from an elderly woman with acute or convalescent COVID-19. The chain has TRBV27 and TRBJ2-7, with TRBD2 identical over 8 bases. The CDR3 spells CASSSKLAAVYEQYF. The CDR3 DNA follows: TGTGCCAGCAGCTCCAAACTAGCGGCAGTTTACGAGCAGTACTTC.